This T cell receptor (beta chain) was recovered during a study of blood T cell repertoires in COVID-19. This clone occurred a few times. The assay was immunoSEQ multiplex PCR, and TCRdb's table has in-frame clones only and misses some. In the table there are around 300,000 clones, roughly 86% of which are singletons. Trimming stripped 5 bases from V and 0 bases from J, with 13 bases between. CDR1 MDHEN and CDR2 SYDVKM come from the germline V gene. The CDR3 loop spans 15 amino acids. This sequence was found in a woman aged 25 to 45 who had recovered from COVID-19. V is TRBV28 and J is TRBJ1-1; no clear D gene. Sequencing was done on a sample of PBMCs or T cells enriched from blood (not recorded which). The CDR3 DNA reads TGTGCCAGCAGTCGCTCGGGGTCCATGAACACTGAAGCTTTCTTT. Protein: CASSRSGSMNTEAFF.